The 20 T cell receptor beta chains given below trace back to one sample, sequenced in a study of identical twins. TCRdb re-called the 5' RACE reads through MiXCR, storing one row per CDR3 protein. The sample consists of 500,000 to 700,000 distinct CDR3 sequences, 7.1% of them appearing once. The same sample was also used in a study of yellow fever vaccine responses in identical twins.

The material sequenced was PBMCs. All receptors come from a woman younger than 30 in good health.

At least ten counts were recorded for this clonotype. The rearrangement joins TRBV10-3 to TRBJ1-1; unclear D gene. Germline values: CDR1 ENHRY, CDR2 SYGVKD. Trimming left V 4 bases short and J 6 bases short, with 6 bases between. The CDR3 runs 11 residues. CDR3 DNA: TGTGCCATCAGTGGGCAGTCTGAAGCTTTCTTT. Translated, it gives CAISGQSEAFF.

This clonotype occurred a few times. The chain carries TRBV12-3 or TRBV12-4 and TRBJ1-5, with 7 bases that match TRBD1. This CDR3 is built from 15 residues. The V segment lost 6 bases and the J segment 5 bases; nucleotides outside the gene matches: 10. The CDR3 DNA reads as TGTGCCAGCAGCCCCCCAGGGGGGACTGATCAGCCCCAGCATTTT. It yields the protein CASSPPGGTDQPQHF.

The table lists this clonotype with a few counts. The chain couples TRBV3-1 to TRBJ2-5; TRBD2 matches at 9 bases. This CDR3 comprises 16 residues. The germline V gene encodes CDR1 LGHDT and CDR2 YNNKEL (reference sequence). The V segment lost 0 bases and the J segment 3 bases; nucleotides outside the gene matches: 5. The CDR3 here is CASSQESAGGKETQYF. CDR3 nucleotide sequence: TGTGCCAGCAGCCAAGAATCGGCGGGGGGGAAAGAGACCCAGTACTTC.

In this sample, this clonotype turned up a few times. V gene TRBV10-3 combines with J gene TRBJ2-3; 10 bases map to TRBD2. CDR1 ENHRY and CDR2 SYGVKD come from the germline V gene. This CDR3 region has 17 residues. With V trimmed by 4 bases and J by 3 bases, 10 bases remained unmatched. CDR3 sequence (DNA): TGTGCCATCAGTGGACTCGGAGTAGCGGGAGGAACAGATACGCAGTATTTT. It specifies CAISGLGVAGGTDTQYF.

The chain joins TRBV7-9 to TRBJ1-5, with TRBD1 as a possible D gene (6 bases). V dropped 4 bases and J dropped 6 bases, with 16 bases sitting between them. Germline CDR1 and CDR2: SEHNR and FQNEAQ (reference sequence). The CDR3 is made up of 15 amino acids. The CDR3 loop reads CASSSASGVGQPQHF. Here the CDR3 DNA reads TGTGCCAGCAGCTCGGCTTCAGGGGTTGGTCAGCCCCAGCATTTT.

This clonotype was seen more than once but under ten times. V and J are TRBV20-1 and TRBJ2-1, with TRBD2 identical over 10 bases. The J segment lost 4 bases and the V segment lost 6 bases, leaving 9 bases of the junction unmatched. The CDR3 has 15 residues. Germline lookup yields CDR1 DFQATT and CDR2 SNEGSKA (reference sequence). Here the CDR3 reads CSAPLTSGWYNEQFF. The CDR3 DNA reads TGCAGTGCACCATTGACTAGCGGGTGGTACAATGAGCAGTTCTTC.

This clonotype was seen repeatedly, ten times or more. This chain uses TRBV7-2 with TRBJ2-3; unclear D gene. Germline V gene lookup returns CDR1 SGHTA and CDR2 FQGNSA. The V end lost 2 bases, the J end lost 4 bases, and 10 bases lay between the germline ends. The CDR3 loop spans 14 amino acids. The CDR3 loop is CASSLRPSSDTQYF. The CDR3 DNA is TGTGCCAGCAGCTTACGGCCTAGTTCAGATACGCAGTATTTT. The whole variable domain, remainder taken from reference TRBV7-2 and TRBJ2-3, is GAGVSQSPSNKVTEKGKDVELRCDPISGHTALYWYRQSLGQGLEFLIYFQGNSAPDKSGLPSDRFSAERTGGSVSTLTIQRTQQEDSAVYLCASSLRPSSDTQYFGPGTRLTVL.

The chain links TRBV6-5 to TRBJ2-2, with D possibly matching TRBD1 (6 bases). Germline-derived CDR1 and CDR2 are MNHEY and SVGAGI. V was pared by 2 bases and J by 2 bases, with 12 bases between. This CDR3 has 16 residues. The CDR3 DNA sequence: TGTGCCAGCAGTTACAGAACAGGGATAAACACCGGGGAGCTGTTTTTT. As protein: CASSYRTGINTGELFF.

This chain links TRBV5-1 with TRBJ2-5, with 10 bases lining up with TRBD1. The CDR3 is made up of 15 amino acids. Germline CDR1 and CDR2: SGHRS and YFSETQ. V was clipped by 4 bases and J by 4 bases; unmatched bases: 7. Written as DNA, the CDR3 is TGCGCCAGCAGCAGGGACAGGGGCACGTCAGAGACCCAGTACTTC. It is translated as CASSRDRGTSETQYF.

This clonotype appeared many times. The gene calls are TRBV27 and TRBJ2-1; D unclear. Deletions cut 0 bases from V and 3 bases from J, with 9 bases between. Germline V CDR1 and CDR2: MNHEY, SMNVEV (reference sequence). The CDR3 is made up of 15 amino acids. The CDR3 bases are TGTGCCAGCAGTTTATCGGGTCACCTCTACAATGAGCAGTTCTTC. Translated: CASSLSGHLYNEQFF.

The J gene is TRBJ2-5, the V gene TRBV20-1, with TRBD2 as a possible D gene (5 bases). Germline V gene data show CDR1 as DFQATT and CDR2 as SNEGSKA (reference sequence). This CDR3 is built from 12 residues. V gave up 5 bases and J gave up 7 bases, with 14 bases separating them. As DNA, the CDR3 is TGCAGTGCTCCCCGGGGTATGTGGACCCAGTACTTC. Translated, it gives CSAPRGMWTQYF.

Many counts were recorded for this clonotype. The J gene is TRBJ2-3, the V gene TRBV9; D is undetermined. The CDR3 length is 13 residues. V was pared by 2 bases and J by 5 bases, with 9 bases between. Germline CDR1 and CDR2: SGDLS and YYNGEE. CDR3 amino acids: CASSVRVEDTQYF. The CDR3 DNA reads TGTGCCAGCAGCGTTAGAGTCGAAGATACGCAGTATTTT.

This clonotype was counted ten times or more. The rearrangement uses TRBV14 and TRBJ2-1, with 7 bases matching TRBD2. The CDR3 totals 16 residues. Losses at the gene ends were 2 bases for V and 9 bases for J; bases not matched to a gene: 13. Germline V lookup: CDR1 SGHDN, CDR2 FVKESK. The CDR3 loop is CASSQTAGAISAEQFF. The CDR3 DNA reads TGTGCCAGCAGCCAAACTGCGGGAGCAATATCGGCTGAGCAGTTCTTC.

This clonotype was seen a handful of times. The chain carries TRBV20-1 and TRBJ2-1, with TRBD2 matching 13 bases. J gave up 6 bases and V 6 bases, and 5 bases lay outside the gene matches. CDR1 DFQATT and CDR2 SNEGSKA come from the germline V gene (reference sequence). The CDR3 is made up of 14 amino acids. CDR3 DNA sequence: TGCAGTGCCCAGGGACTAGCGGGGATCAATGAGCAGTTCTTC. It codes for CSAQGLAGINEQFF.

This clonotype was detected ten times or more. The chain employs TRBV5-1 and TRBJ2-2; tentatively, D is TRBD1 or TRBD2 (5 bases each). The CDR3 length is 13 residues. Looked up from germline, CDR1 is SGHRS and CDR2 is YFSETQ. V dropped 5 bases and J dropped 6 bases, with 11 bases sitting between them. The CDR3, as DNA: TGCGCCAGCAGACGAGGGGTTTCCGGGGAGCTGTTTTTT. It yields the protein CASRRGVSGELFF.

The chain's CDR3 is CASSGQATVTEAFF. DNA of the CDR3: TGCGCCAGCAGCGGTCAGGCGACGGTCACTGAAGCTTTCTTT. The V gene is TRBV5-1, the J gene TRBJ1-1; no clear D gene. V lost 4 bases to trimming and J lost 4 bases, with 14 bases between them. Per germline, CDR1 SGHRS and CDR2 YFSETQ. The CDR3 is 14 amino acids.

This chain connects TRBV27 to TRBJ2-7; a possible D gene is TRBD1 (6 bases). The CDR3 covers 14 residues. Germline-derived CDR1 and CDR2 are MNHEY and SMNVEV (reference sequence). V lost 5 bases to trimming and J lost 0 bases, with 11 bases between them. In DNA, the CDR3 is TGTGCCAGCAGTCTTGACAGGAACTCCTACGAGCAGTACTTC. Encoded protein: CASSLDRNSYEQYF.

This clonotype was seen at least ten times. The DNA of the CDR3 is TGCGCCAGCAGCCCGGACACCAACACTGAAGCTTTCTTT. It codes for CASSPDTNTEAFF. The chain recombines TRBV5-1 with TRBJ1-1, with D perhaps TRBD1 (5 bases). The CDR3 contains 13 residues. Germline V lookup: CDR1 SGHRS, CDR2 YFSETQ. Trimming pared 4 bases from V and 2 bases from J, leaving 9 bases between.

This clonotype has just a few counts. In DNA form, the CDR3 reads TGTGCCAGCAGTTACCCTGGGACGACAGGTCGCGGGCTCTCTGGGGCCAACGTCCTGACTTTC. It is translated as CASSYPGTTGRGLSGANVLTF. The chain uses TRBV6-2 or TRBV6-3 and TRBJ2-6; maybe TRBD1 (6 bases). Per germline, CDR1 MNHEY and CDR2 SVGEGT. The CDR3 is 21 amino acids. The ends were cut back, 2 bases at V and 0 bases at J, with 23 bases in the middle.

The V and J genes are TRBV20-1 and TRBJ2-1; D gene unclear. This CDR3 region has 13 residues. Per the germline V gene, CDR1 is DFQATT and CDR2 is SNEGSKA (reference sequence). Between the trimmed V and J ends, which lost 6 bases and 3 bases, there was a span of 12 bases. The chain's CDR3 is CSATSGIYNEQFF. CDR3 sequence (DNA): TGCAGTGCAACCTCTGGTATCTACAATGAGCAGTTCTTC.